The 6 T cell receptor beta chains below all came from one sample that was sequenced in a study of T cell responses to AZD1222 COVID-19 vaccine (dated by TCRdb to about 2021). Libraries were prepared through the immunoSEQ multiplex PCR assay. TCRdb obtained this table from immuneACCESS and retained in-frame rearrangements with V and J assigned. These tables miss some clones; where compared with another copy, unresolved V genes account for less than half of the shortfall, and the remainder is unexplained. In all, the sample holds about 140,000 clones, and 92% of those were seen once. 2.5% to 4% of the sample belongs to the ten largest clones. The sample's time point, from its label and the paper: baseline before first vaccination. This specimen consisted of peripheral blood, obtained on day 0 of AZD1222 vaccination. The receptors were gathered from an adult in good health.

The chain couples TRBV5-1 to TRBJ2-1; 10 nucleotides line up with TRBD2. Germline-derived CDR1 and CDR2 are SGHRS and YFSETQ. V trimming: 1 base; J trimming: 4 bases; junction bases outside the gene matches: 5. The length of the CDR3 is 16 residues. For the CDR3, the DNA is TGCGCCAGCAGCTTGATGGCAGCGGGGGGGTACAATGAGCAGTTCTTC. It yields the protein CASSLMAAGGYNEQFF.

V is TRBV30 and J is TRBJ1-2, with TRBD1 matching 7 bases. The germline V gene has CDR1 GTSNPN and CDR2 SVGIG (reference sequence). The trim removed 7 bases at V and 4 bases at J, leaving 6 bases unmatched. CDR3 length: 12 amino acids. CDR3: CAYRQGLYGYTF. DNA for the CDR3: TGTGCCTACAGACAGGGCCTCTATGGCTACACCTTC.

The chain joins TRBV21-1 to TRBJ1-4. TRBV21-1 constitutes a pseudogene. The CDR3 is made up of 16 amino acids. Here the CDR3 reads CASSKVRGAYNEKLFF. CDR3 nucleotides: TGTGCCAGCAGCAAGGTAAGAGGGGCGTATAATGAAAAACTGTTTTTT.

The CDR3 reads CASSSQDGSPLHF. The CDR3 DNA follows: TGCGCCAGCAGCTCCCAGGACGGCTCACCCCTCCACTTT. V gene TRBV5-1 combines with J gene TRBJ1-6; D is undetermined. The V and J ends lost 3 bases and 10 bases respectively, with 11 bases between them. Germline CDR1 and CDR2: SGHRS and YFSETQ. The CDR3 spans 13 residues. Using reference TRBV5-1 and TRBJ1-6 for the parts outside the CDR3, the full variable domain is KAGVTQTPRYLIKTRGQQVTLSCSPISGHRSVSWYQQTPGQGLQFLFEYFSETQRNKGNFPGRFSGRQFSNSRSEMNVSTLELGDSALYLCASSSQDGSPLHFGNGTRLTVT.

CDR3 in amino acids: CASGDRDTLNYGYTF. CDR3 nucleotide sequence: TGTGCCAGTGGAGACCGGGATACTCTTAACTATGGCTACACCTTC. The V gene is TRBV19, the J gene TRBJ1-2; unclear D gene. The CDR3 extends over 15 amino acids. Germline-derived CDR1 and CDR2 are LNHDA and SQIVND (reference sequence). V shed 8 bases and J shed 1 base, with 17 bases lying between them.

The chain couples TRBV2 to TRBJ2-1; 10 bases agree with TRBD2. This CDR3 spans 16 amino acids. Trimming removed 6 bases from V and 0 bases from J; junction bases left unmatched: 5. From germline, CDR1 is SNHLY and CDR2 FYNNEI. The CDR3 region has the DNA TGTGCCAGCAGATTAGGGACTAGCGCCTCCTACAATGAGCAGTTCTTC. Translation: CASRLGTSASYNEQFF.